This T cell receptor (beta chain) was captured by sequencing in a study of brain T cells in children with intractable seizures. Whole-study results and caveats: Viral specificity was inferred only from CDR3 similarity; HCMV serostatus was unknown. Clones missing pre-surgery may reflect undersampling of that blood sample.

Time point in this sample: blood from clinic visit 5 months post-surgery; TSC patient then seizure free. Only cases whose brain tissue showed the highest T cell transcript signatures were sequenced. Patients received at least one anti-epileptic drug before surgery. TCRdb's table, derived via immunoSEQ multiplex PCR, lists solely in-frame clones and lacks some. The data contain about 340,000 clones, more than 85% of them singletons. With respect to this clone: The target antigen is unknown.

The clonotype originates from a boy under two years old with tuberous sclerosis and intractable seizures. The source was peripheral blood, collected approximately 5 months after surgery.

The CDR3 protein is CASSQLAGGPNEQFF. The DNA for the CDR3 is TGTGCCAGCAGCCAATTAGCGGGAGGGCCGAATGAGCAGTTCTTC. The V call is TRBV2, the J call TRBJ2-1; 11 bases fit TRBD2. CDR1 and CDR2 from the germline V gene are SNHLY and FYNNEI. Losses at the gene ends were 6 bases for V and 7 bases for J; bases not matched to a gene: 8. This CDR3 comprises 15 residues.